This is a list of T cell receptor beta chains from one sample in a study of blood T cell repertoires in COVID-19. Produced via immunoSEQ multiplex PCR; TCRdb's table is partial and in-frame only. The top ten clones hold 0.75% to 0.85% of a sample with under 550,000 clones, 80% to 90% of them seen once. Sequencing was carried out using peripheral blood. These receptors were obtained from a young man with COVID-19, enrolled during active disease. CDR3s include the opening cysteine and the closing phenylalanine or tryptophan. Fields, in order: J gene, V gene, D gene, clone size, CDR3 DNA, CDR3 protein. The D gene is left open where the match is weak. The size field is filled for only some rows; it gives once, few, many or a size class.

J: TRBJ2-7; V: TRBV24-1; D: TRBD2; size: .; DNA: TGTGCCACCAGTGACCCTCGGACTAGCGGGAGCGAGCAGTACTTC; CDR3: CATSDPRTSGSEQYF
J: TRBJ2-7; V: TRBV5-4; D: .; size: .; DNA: TGTGCCAGCAGCGCAGGCGTAGACAGGATCCCCTACGAGCAGTACTTC; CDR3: CASSAGVDRIPYEQYF
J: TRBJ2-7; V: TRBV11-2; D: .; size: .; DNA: TGTGCCAGCAGCTTAGTTGGTACAGCCTACGAGCAGTACTTC; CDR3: CASSLVGTAYEQYF
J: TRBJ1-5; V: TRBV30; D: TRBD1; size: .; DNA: TGTGCCTGGAGTGTACAAGGGGGACAGTGGAATCAGCCCCAGCATTTT; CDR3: CAWSVQGGQWNQPQHF
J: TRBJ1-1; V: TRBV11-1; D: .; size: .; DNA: TGTGCCAGCAGCTTTCAGGCGAACACTGAAGCTTTCTTT; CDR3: CASSFQANTEAFF
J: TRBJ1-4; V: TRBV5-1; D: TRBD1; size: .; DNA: TGCGCCAGCAGCTTGGGATCAACAGGGGCTAATGAAAAACTGTTTTTT; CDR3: CASSLGSTGANEKLFF
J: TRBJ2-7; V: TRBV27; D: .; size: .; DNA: TGTGCCAGCAGCTCGACAGGAATCGAGCAGTACTTC; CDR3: CASSSTGIEQYF
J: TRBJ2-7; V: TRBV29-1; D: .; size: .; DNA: .; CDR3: CSVGTGSF
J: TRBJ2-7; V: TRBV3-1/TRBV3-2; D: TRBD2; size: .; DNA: TGTGCCAGCAGCCAACTAGCGGGAGCGGACGAGCAGTACTTC; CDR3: CASSQLAGADEQYF
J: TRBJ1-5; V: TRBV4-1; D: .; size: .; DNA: TGCGCCAGCAGCCCAGACAGGTTGGGTCAGCCCCAGCATTTT; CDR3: CASSPDRLGQPQHF
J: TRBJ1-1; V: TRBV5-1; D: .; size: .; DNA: TGCGCCAGCAGCTTGGAGGGAATGGGGGCCACTGAAGCTTTCTTT; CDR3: CASSLEGMGATEAFF
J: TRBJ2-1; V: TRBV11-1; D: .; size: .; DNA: TGTGCCAGCAGCCCCCCACCGGGACAATCATATCGGCAGTTCTTC; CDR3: CASSPPPGQSYRQFF
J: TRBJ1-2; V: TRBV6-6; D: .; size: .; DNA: TGTGCCAGCACCGGCGGATTTACTAACTATGGCTACACCTTC; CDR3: CASTGGFTNYGYTF
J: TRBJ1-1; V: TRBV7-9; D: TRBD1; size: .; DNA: TGTGCCAGCAGCTTAGGGGGACAGGGGAAAGCTTTCTTT; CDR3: CASSLGGQGKAFF
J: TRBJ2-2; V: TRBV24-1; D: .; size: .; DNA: TGTGCCACCAGTGATATATGGGGGACACTTAACACCGGGGAGCTGTTTTTT; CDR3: CATSDIWGTLNTGELFF
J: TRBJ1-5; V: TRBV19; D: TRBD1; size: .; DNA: TGTGCCAGTAGTAGGTGGACAGGGCCCAATCAGCCCCAGCATTTT; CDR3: CASSRWTGPNQPQHF
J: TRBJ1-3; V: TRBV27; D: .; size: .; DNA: TGTGCCAGCAGTTCCCTACAGAGCTCTGGAAACACCATATATTTT; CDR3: CASSSLQSSGNTIYF
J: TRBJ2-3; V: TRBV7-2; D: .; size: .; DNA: TGTGCCAGCAGCTCGGGCGGGGGCCGGGAAGATACGCAGTATTTT; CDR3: CASSSGGGREDTQYF
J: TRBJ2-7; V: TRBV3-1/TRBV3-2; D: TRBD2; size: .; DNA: TGTGCCAGCAGCCAAGTCGCTAGCGGGAGATCCTACGAGCAGTACTTC; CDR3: CASSQVASGRSYEQYF
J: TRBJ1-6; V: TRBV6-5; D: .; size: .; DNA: TGTGCCAGCAGTTACTCGTACGATTGGGCTTCACCCCTCCACTTT; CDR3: CASSYSYDWASPLHF
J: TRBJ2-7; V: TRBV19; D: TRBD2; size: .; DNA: TGTGCCAGTAGTACCTTAGGACTAGCGGGAGTTTACTACGAGCAGTACTTC; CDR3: CASSTLGLAGVYYEQYF
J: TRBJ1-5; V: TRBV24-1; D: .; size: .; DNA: TGTGCCACCAGTGGAGGAAGGCTGGCCCCCCAGCATTTT; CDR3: CATSGGRLAPQHF
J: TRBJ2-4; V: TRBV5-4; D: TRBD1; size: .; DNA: TGTGCCAGCAGCTTCAGGGGGCGAGACATTCAGTACTTC; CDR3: CASSFRGRDIQYF
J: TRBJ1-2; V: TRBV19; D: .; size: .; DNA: TGTGCCAGTAGTCCTTGGGTACAGCTAAGCTATGGCTACACCTTC; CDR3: CASSPWVQLSYGYTF
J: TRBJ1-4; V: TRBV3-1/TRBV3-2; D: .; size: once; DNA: TGTGCCAGCAGCCTTCGGGGGACTAATGAAAAACTGTTTTTT; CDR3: CASSLRGTNEKLFF
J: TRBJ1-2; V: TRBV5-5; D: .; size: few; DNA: TGTGCCAGCCGGGAGGGACGGCGGGGCTACACCTTC; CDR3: CASREGRRGYTF
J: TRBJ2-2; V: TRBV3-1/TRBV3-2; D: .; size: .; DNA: TGTGCCAGCAGCCAAGATAAGGCATGGACAGTGAACACCGGGGAGCTGTTTTTT; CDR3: CASSQDKAWTVNTGELFF
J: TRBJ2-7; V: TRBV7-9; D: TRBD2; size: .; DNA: TGTGCCAGCAGCCAAAGCGGGATACGGTCCTACGAGCAGTACTTC; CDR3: CASSQSGIRSYEQYF
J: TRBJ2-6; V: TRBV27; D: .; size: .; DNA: TGTGCCAGCAGTTTAACGAAGACAGGTCCAATCTCTGGGGCCAACGTCCTGACTTTC; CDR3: CASSLTKTGPISGANVLTF
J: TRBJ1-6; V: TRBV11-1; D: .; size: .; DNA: TGTGCCAGCAGCCCAGCAGGGTCCTCACCCCTCCACTTT; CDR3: CASSPAGSSPLHF
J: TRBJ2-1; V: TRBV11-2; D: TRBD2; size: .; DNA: TGTGCCAGCAGCTTAGTGGGACTAGCGGGGGGATCGGATGAGCAGTTCTTC; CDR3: CASSLVGLAGGSDEQFF
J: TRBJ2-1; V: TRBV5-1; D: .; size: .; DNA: TGCGCCAGCAGCTTGGCCGCGAACTCCTACAATGAGCAGTTCTTC; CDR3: CASSLAANSYNEQFF
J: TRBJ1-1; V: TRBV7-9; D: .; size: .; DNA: TGTGCCAGCAGCTTAGTAAAGGGCCCAGGGGCCCGGTCCCACGTCCCTTTCTTT; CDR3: CASSLVKGPGARSHVPFF
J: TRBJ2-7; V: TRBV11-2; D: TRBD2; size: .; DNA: TGTGCCAGCAGCCATACTAGCGGGGGACCCTTCGAGCAGTACTTC; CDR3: CASSHTSGGPFEQYF
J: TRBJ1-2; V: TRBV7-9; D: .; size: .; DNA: TGTGCCAGCAGCGACACGGTGGAGGGACCTAACTATGGCTACACCTTC; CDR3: CASSDTVEGPNYGYTF
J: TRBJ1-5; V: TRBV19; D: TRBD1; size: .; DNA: TGTGCCAGTACCAGACAGGGGAGCAATCAGCCCCAGCATTTT; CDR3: CASTRQGSNQPQHF
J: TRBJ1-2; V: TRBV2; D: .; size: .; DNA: TGTGCCAGCAGTGGCGACAGGATCGACTATGGCTACACCTTC; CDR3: CASSGDRIDYGYTF
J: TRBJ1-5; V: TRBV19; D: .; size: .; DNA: TGTGCCAGTAGTATAGGGAGAGGCAATCAGCCCCAGCATTTT; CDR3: CASSIGRGNQPQHF
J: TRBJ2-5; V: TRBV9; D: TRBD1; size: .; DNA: TGTGCCAGCAGCTTCACCGGGACAGGGGGCAGTGCGGAGACCCAGTACTTC; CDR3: CASSFTGTGGSAETQYF
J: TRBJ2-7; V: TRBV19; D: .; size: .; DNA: TGTGCCAGTAGCCCCTTACAAGCGGGCACCTACGAGCAGTACTTC; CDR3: CASSPLQAGTYEQYF
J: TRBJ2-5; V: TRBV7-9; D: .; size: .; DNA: TGTGCCACCTCCCACGCGATAGACTACCAAGAGACCCAGTACTTC; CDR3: CATSHAIDYQETQYF
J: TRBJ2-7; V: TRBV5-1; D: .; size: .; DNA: TGCGCCAGCAGCATGTTTACAGCCTACGAGCAGTACTTC; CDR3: CASSMFTAYEQYF
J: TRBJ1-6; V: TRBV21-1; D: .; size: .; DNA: TGTGCCAGCAGCAAACCACCGGGGGACAGCTCCTATAATTCACCCCTCCACTTT; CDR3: CASSKPPGDSSYNSPLHF
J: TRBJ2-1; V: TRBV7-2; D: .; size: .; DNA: TGTGCCAGCAGCTTAGCGAAGTCCGGGGTATCTGAGCAGTTCTTC; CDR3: CASSLAKSGVSEQFF
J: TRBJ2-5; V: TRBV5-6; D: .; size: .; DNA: TGTGCCAGCAGCCCCCGCGGACAGCTCAGAGAGACCCAGTACTTC; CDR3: CASSPRGQLRETQYF
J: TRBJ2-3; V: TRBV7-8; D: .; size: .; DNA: TGTGCCAGCAGCTTGGTTCTACACGGGTCGGTGGTGGATACGCAGTATTTT; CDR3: CASSLVLHGSVVDTQYF